Listed below are T cell receptor beta chains from one sample, sequenced in a study of blood T cell repertoires in COVID-19. Clones were read by immunoSEQ multiplex PCR, and TCRdb kept only the in-frame ones, dropping some. Among 130,000 or so clones listed, around 80% were seen once. Sequenced: peripheral blood. The receptors derive from a man older than 75 with active or convalescent COVID-19. The CDR3 runs from the conserved cysteine through the conserved F or W. The D gene is left open where the match is weak. Some rows mark clone size as missing; the rest say once, few, many or name a class of expanded clone.

v_call: TRBV2
d_call: TRBD2
clone_size: -
j_call: TRBJ2-1
cdr3_length: 15
cdr3_aa: CASSRASGGGNEQFF
cdr3_nt: TGTGCCAGCAGTCGAGCTAGCGGGGGGGGCAATGAGCAGTTCTTC

v_call: TRBV5-1
d_call: -
clone_size: -
j_call: TRBJ1-4
cdr3_length: 15
cdr3_aa: CASTPSGGPEQKLFF
cdr3_nt: TGCGCCAGCACCCCCTCGGGGGGTCCCGAGCAAAAACTGTTTTTT

v_call: TRBV10-3
d_call: -
clone_size: -
j_call: TRBJ2-1
cdr3_length: 13
cdr3_aa: CAIGSGERNEQFF
cdr3_nt: TGTGCCATCGGTTCCGGGGAAAGAAATGAGCAGTTCTTC

v_call: TRBV5-4
d_call: TRBD2
clone_size: -
j_call: TRBJ2-7
cdr3_length: 15
cdr3_aa: CASSPRSGVGYEQYF
cdr3_nt: TGTGCCAGCAGCCCCCGTAGCGGGGTTGGTTACGAGCAGTACTTC

v_call: TRBV7-9
d_call: -
clone_size: -
j_call: TRBJ1-1
cdr3_length: 14
cdr3_aa: CASSPRTSNTEAFF
cdr3_nt: TGTGCCAGCAGTCCCCGGACATCGAACACTGAAGCTTTCTTT

v_call: TRBV7-2
d_call: -
clone_size: -
j_call: TRBJ1-1
cdr3_length: 13
cdr3_aa: CASSGDRNTEAFF
cdr3_nt: TGTGCCAGCAGCGGCGACAGGAACACTGAAGCTTTCTTT

v_call: TRBV6-5
d_call: -
clone_size: -
j_call: TRBJ1-2
cdr3_length: 14
cdr3_aa: CASSRGGANYGYTF
cdr3_nt: TGTGCCAGCAGCCGGGGGGGGGCTAACTATGGCTACACCTTC

v_call: TRBV6-6
d_call: -
clone_size: -
j_call: TRBJ1-2
cdr3_length: 16
cdr3_aa: CASSYSERGFGYGYTF
cdr3_nt: TGTGCCAGCAGTTACTCGGAAAGGGGATTCGGCTATGGCTACACCTTC

v_call: TRBV6-5
d_call: TRBD1
clone_size: -
j_call: TRBJ1-1
cdr3_length: 13
cdr3_aa: CASRGTGETEAFF
cdr3_nt: TGTGCCAGCAGGGGGACAGGTGAGACTGAAGCTTTCTTT

v_call: TRBV5-5
d_call: -
clone_size: -
j_call: TRBJ1-3
cdr3_length: 14
cdr3_aa: CASSRGASGNTIYF
cdr3_nt: TGTGCCAGCAGTCGGGGGGCCTCTGGAAACACCATATATTTT

v_call: TRBV6-2/TRBV6-3
d_call: TRBD2
clone_size: -
j_call: TRBJ2-5
cdr3_length: 20
cdr3_aa: CASSYPTSGGAQFQVETQYF
cdr3_nt: TGTGCCAGCAGTTACCCCACTAGCGGGGGGGCCCAATTTCAGGTCGAGACCCAGTACTTC

v_call: TRBV6-5
d_call: -
clone_size: -
j_call: TRBJ1-6
cdr3_length: 15
cdr3_aa: CASSTSVFENSPLHF
cdr3_nt: TGTGCCAGCAGTACCTCGGTGTTTGAAAATTCACCCCTCCACTTT

v_call: TRBV7-9
d_call: -
clone_size: -
j_call: TRBJ2-1
cdr3_length: 16
cdr3_aa: CASSSLVTPPFDEQFF
cdr3_nt: TGTGCCAGCAGCAGCCTAGTGACCCCGCCCTTCGATGAGCAGTTCTTC

v_call: TRBV7-2
d_call: TRBD2
clone_size: -
j_call: TRBJ2-7
cdr3_length: 15
cdr3_aa: CASSYPPGGNYEQYF
cdr3_nt: TGTGCCAGCAGCTACCCCCCCGGGGGGAACTACGAGCAGTACTTC

v_call: TRBV7-2
d_call: -
clone_size: -
j_call: TRBJ1-3
cdr3_length: 15
cdr3_aa: CASTLNLGSGNTIYF
cdr3_nt: TGTGCCAGCACCCTGAATCTCGGGTCCGGAAACACCATATATTTT

v_call: TRBV4-1
d_call: -
clone_size: -
j_call: TRBJ2-7
cdr3_length: 16
cdr3_aa: CASSQREDREGYEQYF
cdr3_nt: TGCGCCAGCAGCCAAAGAGAGGACAGGGAGGGCTACGAGCAGTACTTC

v_call: TRBV18
d_call: TRBD2
clone_size: -
j_call: TRBJ2-2
cdr3_length: 17
cdr3_aa: CASSHYGGGGNTGELFF
cdr3_nt: TGTGCCAGCTCACACTACGGCGGGGGAGGTAACACCGGGGAGCTGTTTTTT

v_call: TRBV5-1
d_call: TRBD2
clone_size: -
j_call: TRBJ2-2
cdr3_length: 15
cdr3_aa: CASSLPSGYTGELFF
cdr3_nt: TGCGCCAGCAGCTTGCCTAGCGGATACACCGGGGAGCTGTTTTTT

v_call: TRBV6-2/TRBV6-3
d_call: TRBD1
clone_size: -
j_call: TRBJ1-2
cdr3_length: 15
cdr3_aa: CASSYPGQVVYGYTF
cdr3_nt: TGTGCCAGCAGTTACCCGGGACAGGTGGTCTATGGCTACACCTTC

v_call: TRBV29-1
d_call: TRBD1
clone_size: -
j_call: TRBJ1-6
cdr3_length: 13
cdr3_aa: CSVSRDRDSPLHF
cdr3_nt: TGCAGCGTCAGCCGGGACAGGGACTCACCCCTCCACTTT

v_call: TRBV5-1
d_call: -
clone_size: -
j_call: TRBJ2-5
cdr3_length: 13
cdr3_aa: CASSLDYQETQYF
cdr3_nt: TGCGCCAGCAGCTTGGACTACCAAGAGACCCAGTACTTC

v_call: TRBV5-1
d_call: -
clone_size: -
j_call: TRBJ2-7
cdr3_length: 12
cdr3_aa: CASSLGGDEQYF
cdr3_nt: TGCGCCAGCAGCTTGGGGGGGGACGAGCAGTACTTC

v_call: TRBV7-9
d_call: TRBD1
clone_size: -
j_call: TRBJ1-2
cdr3_length: 13
cdr3_aa: CASYETGDYGYTF
cdr3_nt: TGTGCCAGTTATGAAACAGGGGACTATGGCTACACCTTC

v_call: TRBV11-2
d_call: TRBD2
clone_size: -
j_call: TRBJ2-5
cdr3_length: 17
cdr3_aa: CASSYGVAGGPGETQYF
cdr3_nt: TGTGCCAGCAGTTATGGGGTAGCGGGGGGGCCGGGCGAGACCCAGTACTTC

v_call: TRBV7-9
d_call: TRBD2
clone_size: -
j_call: TRBJ2-7
cdr3_length: 13
cdr3_aa: CASSLGEGYEQYF
cdr3_nt: TGTGCCAGCAGCTTGGGGGAGGGGTACGAGCAGTACTTC

v_call: TRBV14
d_call: TRBD1
clone_size: -
j_call: TRBJ1-4
cdr3_length: 15
cdr3_aa: CASSQERTGDEKLFF
cdr3_nt: TGTGCCAGCAGCCAAGAAAGGACAGGAGATGAAAAACTGTTTTTT

v_call: TRBV19
d_call: TRBD1
clone_size: -
j_call: TRBJ2-2
cdr3_length: 15
cdr3_aa: CASSGTGSVEGELFF
cdr3_nt: TGTGCCAGTAGTGGGACAGGGTCGGTGGAGGGGGAGCTGTTTTTT

v_call: TRBV2
d_call: TRBD1
clone_size: -
j_call: TRBJ1-2
cdr3_length: 13
cdr3_aa: CASTQTGRYGYTF
cdr3_nt: TGTGCCAGCACCCAGACAGGGAGATATGGCTACACCTTC

v_call: TRBV7-2
d_call: -
clone_size: -
j_call: TRBJ2-5
cdr3_length: 13
cdr3_aa: CASSLDRQETQYF
cdr3_nt: TGTGCCAGCAGCTTAGACAGACAAGAGACCCAGTACTTC

v_call: TRBV7-2
d_call: -
clone_size: -
j_call: TRBJ2-1
cdr3_length: 13
cdr3_aa: CASSSGRIGEQFF
cdr3_nt: TGTGCCAGCAGCTCGGGAAGGATAGGGGAGCAGTTCTTC

v_call: TRBV11-2
d_call: TRBD1
clone_size: -
j_call: TRBJ1-2
cdr3_length: 16
cdr3_aa: CASSTLQGSANYGYTF
cdr3_nt: TGTGCCAGCAGCACGCTACAGGGGTCAGCTAACTATGGCTACACCTTC

v_call: TRBV24-1
d_call: -
clone_size: -
j_call: TRBJ1-2
cdr3_length: 12
cdr3_aa: CATSGGTGGYTF
cdr3_nt: TGTGCCACCAGTGGTGGCACCGGGGGCTACACCTTC

v_call: TRBV7-9
d_call: TRBD1
clone_size: -
j_call: TRBJ2-2
cdr3_length: 18
cdr3_aa: CASSLALEGQGFTGELFF
cdr3_nt: TGTGCCAGCAGCTTAGCGCTGGAAGGACAGGGCTTCACCGGGGAGCTGTTTTTT

v_call: TRBV2
d_call: -
clone_size: -
j_call: TRBJ2-1
cdr3_length: 12
cdr3_aa: CASTMGGNEQFF
cdr3_nt: TGTGCCAGCACTATGGGGGGCAATGAGCAGTTCTTC

v_call: TRBV2
d_call: TRBD2
clone_size: -
j_call: TRBJ2-1
cdr3_length: 14
cdr3_aa: CASSAGTSFDEQFF
cdr3_nt: TGTGCCAGCAGTGCCGGGACTAGCTTCGATGAGCAGTTCTTC

v_call: TRBV5-1
d_call: -
clone_size: -
j_call: TRBJ2-7
cdr3_length: 15
cdr3_aa: CASSFAGGLSYEQYF
cdr3_nt: TGCGCCAGCAGCTTCGCCGGGGGACTCTCCTACGAGCAGTACTTC

v_call: TRBV5-1
d_call: -
clone_size: -
j_call: TRBJ1-1
cdr3_length: 13
cdr3_aa: CASSLREGTEAFF
cdr3_nt: TGCGCCAGCAGCTTGAGGGAGGGGACTGAAGCTTTCTTT

v_call: TRBV28
d_call: -
clone_size: -
j_call: TRBJ1-1
cdr3_length: 14
cdr3_aa: CASSPSYVNTEAFF
cdr3_nt: TGTGCCAGCAGTCCTTCTTATGTGAACACTGAAGCTTTCTTT

v_call: TRBV7-2
d_call: TRBD1
clone_size: -
j_call: TRBJ2-1
cdr3_length: 17
cdr3_aa: CASSLAAGQGSYNEQFF
cdr3_nt: TGTGCCAGCAGCTTAGCGGCTGGACAGGGGTCCTACAATGAGCAGTTCTTC

v_call: TRBV5-1
d_call: TRBD2
clone_size: -
j_call: TRBJ2-5
cdr3_length: 17
cdr3_aa: CASSPGPSGGRGETQYF
cdr3_nt: TGCGCCAGCAGCCCCGGTCCTAGCGGGGGGCGGGGAGAGACCCAGTACTTC

v_call: TRBV7-2
d_call: TRBD2
clone_size: -
j_call: TRBJ2-4
cdr3_length: 17
cdr3_aa: CASSTVAGGFAKNIQYF
cdr3_nt: TGTGCCAGCAGCACGGTAGCGGGGGGTTTCGCCAAAAACATTCAGTACTTC

v_call: TRBV6-5
d_call: -
clone_size: once
j_call: TRBJ1-1
cdr3_length: 13
cdr3_aa: CASSYGAGAWAFF
cdr3_nt: TGTGCCAGCAGTTACGGGGCGGGGGCTTGGGCTTTCTTT

v_call: TRBV7-2
d_call: TRBD2
clone_size: -
j_call: TRBJ2-1
cdr3_length: 17
cdr3_aa: CASSPRLAGGRYNEQFF
cdr3_nt: TGTGCCAGCAGCCCTAGACTAGCGGGGGGCCGGTACAATGAGCAGTTCTTC